This T cell receptor beta chain originates from a study of blood T cell repertoires in COVID-19. Study-wide context: Whether acute or convalescent, the COVID-19 samples came from the United States, Italy and Spain.

Original analysis: Reference gene primer amplification in the assay estimated nucleated cell counts. Profiled with immunoSEQ multiplex PCR; TCRdb holds only in-frame clones, not every one. V, J and clone size reflect that table, while D and trimming were determined from the DNA. The sample yields over 45,000 clones, over 70% seen once. The CDR3 has 13 amino acids. Germline V gene lookup returns CDR1 SGHRS and CDR2 YFSETQ. Trimming removed 6 bases from V and 6 bases from J; junction bases left unmatched: 8. The V gene is TRBV5-1, the J gene TRBJ2-7; 8 bases are shared with TRBD1. The receptor was isolated from a man between 65 and 85 years old with acute or convalescent COVID-19. The material sequenced was peripheral blood. As DNA, the CDR3 is TGCGCCAGCATAGGACAGGGCCTTCGCGAGCAGTACTTC. Its protein product is CASIGQGLREQYF.